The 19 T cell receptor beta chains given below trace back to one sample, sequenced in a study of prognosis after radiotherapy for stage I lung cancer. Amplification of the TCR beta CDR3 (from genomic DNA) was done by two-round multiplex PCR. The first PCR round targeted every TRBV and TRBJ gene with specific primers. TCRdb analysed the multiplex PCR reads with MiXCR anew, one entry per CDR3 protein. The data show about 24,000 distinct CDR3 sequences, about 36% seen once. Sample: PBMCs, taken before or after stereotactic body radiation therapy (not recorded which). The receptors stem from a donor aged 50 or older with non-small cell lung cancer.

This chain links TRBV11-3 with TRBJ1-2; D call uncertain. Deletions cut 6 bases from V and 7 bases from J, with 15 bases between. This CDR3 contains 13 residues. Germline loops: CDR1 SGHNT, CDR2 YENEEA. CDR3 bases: TGTGCCAGCAGGGAAGGCCCTGAGTTTGGCTACACCTTC. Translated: CASREGPEFGYTF.

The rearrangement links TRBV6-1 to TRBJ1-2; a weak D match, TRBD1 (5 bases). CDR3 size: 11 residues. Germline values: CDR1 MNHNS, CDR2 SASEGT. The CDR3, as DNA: TGTGCGGGGGGGAGGGACTATGGCTACACCTTC. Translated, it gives CAGGRDYGYTF.

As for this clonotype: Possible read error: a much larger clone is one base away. The chain's CDR3 is CASSPTQTGRGARSRYEQYF. The CDR3 DNA reads as TGTGCCAGCAGTCCTACTCAGACTGGGCGGGGAGCCCGGTCAAGATACGAGCAGTACTTC. The J gene is TRBJ2-7, the V gene TRBV6-1, with D maybe TRBD2 (6 bases). CDR3 length: 20 residues. V gave up 5 bases and J gave up 4 bases, with 33 bases separating them. In germline, CDR1 is MNHNS, CDR2 SASEGT.

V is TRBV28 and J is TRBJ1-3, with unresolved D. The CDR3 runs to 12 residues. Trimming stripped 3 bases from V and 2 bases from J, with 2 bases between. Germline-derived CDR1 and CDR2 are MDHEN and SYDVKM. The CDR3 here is CASSFAGNTIYF. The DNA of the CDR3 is TGTGCCAGCAGTTTCGCTGGAAACACCATATATTTT.

The CDR3: CASSFRPGTGWYEQYF. As DNA, the CDR3 is TGTGCCAGCAGTTTTAGACCTGGGACAGGGTGGTACGAGCAGTACTTC. The V and J genes are TRBV27 and TRBJ2-7; 9 nucleotides line up with TRBD1. This CDR3 contains 16 residues. Unmatched junction bases numbered 10, after V lost 3 bases and J lost 4 bases. The germline CDR1 and CDR2 sequences are MNHEY and SMNVEV (reference sequence).

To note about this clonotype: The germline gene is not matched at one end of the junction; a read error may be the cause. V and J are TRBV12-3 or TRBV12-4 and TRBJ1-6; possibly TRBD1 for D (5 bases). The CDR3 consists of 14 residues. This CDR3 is CASIGQVMGSPPHF. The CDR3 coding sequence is TGTGCCAGCATCGGACAAGTAATGGGTTCACCCCCCCACTTT.

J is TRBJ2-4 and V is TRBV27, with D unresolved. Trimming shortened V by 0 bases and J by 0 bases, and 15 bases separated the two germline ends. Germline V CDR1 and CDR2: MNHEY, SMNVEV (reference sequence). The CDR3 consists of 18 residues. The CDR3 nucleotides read TGTGCCAGCAGTTTATCAAACCCCAGAGTACTAGCCAAAAACATTCAGTACTTC. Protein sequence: CASSLSNPRVLAKNIQYF.

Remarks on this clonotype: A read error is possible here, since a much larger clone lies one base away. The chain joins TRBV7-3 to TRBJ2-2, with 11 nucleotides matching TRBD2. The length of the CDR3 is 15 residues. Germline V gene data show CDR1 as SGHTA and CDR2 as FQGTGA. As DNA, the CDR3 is TGTGCCGGCAGCTCCCGGACTAGCGGGACCGGGGAGCTGTTTTTT. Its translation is CAGSSRTSGTGELFF.

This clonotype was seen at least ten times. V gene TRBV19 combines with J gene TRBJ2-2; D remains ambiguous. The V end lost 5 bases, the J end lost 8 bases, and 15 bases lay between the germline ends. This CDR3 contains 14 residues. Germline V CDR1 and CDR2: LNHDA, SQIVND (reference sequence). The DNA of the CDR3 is TGTGCCAGTAGTCCTCTCTTGGCCGTGGGGGAGCTGTTTTTT. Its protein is CASSPLLAVGELFF.

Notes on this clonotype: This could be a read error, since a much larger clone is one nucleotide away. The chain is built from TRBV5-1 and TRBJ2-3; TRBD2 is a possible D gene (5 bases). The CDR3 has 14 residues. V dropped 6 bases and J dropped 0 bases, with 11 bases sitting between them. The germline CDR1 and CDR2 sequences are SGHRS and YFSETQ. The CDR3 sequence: CASTRGVSTDTQYF. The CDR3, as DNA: TGCGCCAGCACCCGGGGAGTTAGCACAGATACGCAGTATTTT.

The CDR3 DNA reads TGCGCCAGCAGCTTGGACGGGGGCATCGGGGAGCTGTTTTTT. Translation: CASSLDGGIGELFF. The chain combines TRBV5-1 with TRBJ2-2; possibly TRBD1 or TRBD2 for D (6 bases each). Trimming shortened V by 0 bases and J by 7 bases, and 10 bases separated the two germline ends. The germline V gene encodes CDR1 SGHRS and CDR2 YFSETQ. The CDR3 runs 14 residues.

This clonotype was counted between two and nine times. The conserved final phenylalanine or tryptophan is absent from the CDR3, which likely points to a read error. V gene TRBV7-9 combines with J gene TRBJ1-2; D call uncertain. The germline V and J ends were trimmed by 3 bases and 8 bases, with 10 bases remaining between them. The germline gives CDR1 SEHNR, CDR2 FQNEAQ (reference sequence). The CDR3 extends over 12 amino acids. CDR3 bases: TGTGCCAGCAGCTTGGTCACTCTCGGCTACACCCTC. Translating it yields CASSLVTLGYTL.

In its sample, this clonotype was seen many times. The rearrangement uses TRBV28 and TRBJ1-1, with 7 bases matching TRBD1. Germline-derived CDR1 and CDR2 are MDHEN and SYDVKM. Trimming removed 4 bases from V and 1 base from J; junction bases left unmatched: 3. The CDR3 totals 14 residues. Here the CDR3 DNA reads TGTGCCAGCAGTTCACAGGGGCGGAACACTGAAGCTTTCTTT. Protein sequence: CASSSQGRNTEAFF.

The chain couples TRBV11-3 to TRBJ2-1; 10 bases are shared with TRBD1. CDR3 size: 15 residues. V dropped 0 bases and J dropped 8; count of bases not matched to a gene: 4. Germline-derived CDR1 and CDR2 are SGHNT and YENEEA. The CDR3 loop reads CASSLDGGQGDEQFF. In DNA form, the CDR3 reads TGTGCCAGCAGCTTAGATGGAGGACAGGGGGATGAGCAGTTCTTC.

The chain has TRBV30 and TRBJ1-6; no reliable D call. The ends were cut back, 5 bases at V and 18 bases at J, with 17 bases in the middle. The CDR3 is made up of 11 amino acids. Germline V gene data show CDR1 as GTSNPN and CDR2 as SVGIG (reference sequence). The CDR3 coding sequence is TGTGCCTGGGCCCTGGCATTTCGCCCCCACTTT. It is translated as CAWALAFRPHF. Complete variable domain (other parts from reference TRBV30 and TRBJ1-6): SQTIHQWPATLVQPVGSPLSLECTVEGTSNPNLYWYRQAAGRGLQLLFYSVGIGQISSEVPQNLSASRPQDRQFILSSKKLLLSDSGFYLCAWALAFRPHFGNGTRLTVT.

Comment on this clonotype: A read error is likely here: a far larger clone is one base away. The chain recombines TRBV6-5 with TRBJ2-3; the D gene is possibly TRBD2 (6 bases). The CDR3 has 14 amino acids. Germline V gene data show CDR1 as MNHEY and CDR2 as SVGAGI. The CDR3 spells CAIRAGLSTDRQYF. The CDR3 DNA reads TGTGCCATAAGGGCGGGGCTGAGCACAGATAGGCAGTATTTT.

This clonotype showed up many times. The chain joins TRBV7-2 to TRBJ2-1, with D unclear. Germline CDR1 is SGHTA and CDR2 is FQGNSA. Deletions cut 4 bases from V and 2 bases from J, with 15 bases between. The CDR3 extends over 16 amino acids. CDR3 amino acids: CASSWKGTVTYNEQFF. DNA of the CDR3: TGTGCCAGCAGCTGGAAGGGCACGGTGACCTACAATGAGCAGTTCTTC.

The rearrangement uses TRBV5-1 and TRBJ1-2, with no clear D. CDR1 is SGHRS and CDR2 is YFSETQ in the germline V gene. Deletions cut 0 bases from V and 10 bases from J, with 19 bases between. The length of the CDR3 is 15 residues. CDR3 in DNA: TGCGCCAGCAGCTTGGAATCTGGTGCTAACTATTTCTACACCTTC. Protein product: CASSLESGANYFYTF.

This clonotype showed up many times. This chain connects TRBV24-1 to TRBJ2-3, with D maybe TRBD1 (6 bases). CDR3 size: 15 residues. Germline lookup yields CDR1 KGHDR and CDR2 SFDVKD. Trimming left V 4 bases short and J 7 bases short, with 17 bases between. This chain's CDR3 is CATSDQYRDRYTQYF. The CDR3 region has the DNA TGTGCCACCAGTGACCAATACAGGGATAGGTATACGCAGTATTTT.